The entry below gives a single T cell receptor beta chain sequence along with its context. Its antigen is unknown. No base quality values were provided; no much bigger clone lies one nucleotide off. The immunoSEQ Assay, a bias-controlled multiplex PCR, was used to amplify TCRbeta CDR3 regions from genomic DNA. As for the authors' bioinformatics: The number of nucleated cells in each sample was estimated by amplification of reference gene primers within the assay. To quantify the absolute abundance of each unique TCRbeta CDR3 rearrangement, sequence reads were collapsed and filtered. For each sample, productive Simpson clonality was calculated as the square root of Simpson's diversity index over productive rearrangements. The immuneACCESS repertoire file appears here via TCRdb, limited to in-frame rearrangements. These files lack a portion of the clones; in checked studies, under half of the deficit traces to unresolved V genes, and the cause of the others is not known. V, J and clone size are those of that table, while D and trimming were read from the DNA. The sample table contains about 220,000 clones; only one count was recorded for roughly 85% of them. 3.5% to 4% of the sample goes to the ten largest clones.

The germline V gene encodes CDR1 LNHDA and CDR2 SQIVND (reference sequence). From the cysteine up to the phenylalanine, the CDR3 has a length of 12 residues. Solely the CDR3 DNA is kept, with 36 bases framed from the first base. V lost 5 bases and J lost 2 bases; the stretch between them is 6 bases long. The data derive from a study of blood T cell repertoires in COVID-19 (dated by TCRdb to 2020 to 2022). About the investigation overall: Samples from collaborators originated in the United States, Italy and Spain and spanned both the acute and convalescent phases of COVID-19. The material from the prospective study consisted of cDNA or gDNA derived from T cells, B-cell-depleted T cells, or PBMCs. Subjects who had been exposed to COVID-19, were actively infected with it, or had recovered from it provided the deeply sampled blood TCRbeta repertoires that made up the dataset. The repertoires were released in a freely available public database intended as a resource for research on the immune response to SARS-CoV-2. The samples were drawn from two sources: the first 160 participants of the ongoing ImmuneRACE study, and some 1,300 subjects contributed by 6 global collaborators. Nearly every sample came with metadata listing a de-identified subject ID, COVID-19 status, age in years and sex. Where available, HLA class I and class II types were obtained from metadata supplied by the sample provider rather than from assay-based typing. Results the study describes overall, beyond this receptor: The quantity of clinical and demographic metadata differed by source and by participant and was supplied without curation.

Participants in the prospective study were aged roughly 18 to 100 years, lived in under 30 United States geographic areas, and enrolled through a virtual design. To assign participants to cohorts, the prospective study relied on clinical history that participants themselves reported in a screening survey and a study questionnaire. A participant counted as exposed if, within 2 weeks of entering the study, that participant had been in contact with someone who had a PCR-confirmed or clinician-diagnosed COVID-19 case. In the prospective study, mobile phlebotomists collected whole blood, serum and a nasopharyngeal or oropharyngeal swab from each participant. Over an approximately 2-month period, participants in the prospective study had the option of providing additional blood draws and questionnaires. Prospective study blood samples were shipped either frozen or at room temperature before DNA extraction.

The sample was PBMCs or T cells enriched from blood (not recorded which). The chain couples TRBV19 to TRBJ2-5, with the D segment identity uncertain. The clonotype originates from a woman in her forties who had been exposed to COVID-19. The bases read TGTGCCAGTAGTCGAGAGCAAGAGACCCAGTACTTC. Translation gives CASSREQETQYF.